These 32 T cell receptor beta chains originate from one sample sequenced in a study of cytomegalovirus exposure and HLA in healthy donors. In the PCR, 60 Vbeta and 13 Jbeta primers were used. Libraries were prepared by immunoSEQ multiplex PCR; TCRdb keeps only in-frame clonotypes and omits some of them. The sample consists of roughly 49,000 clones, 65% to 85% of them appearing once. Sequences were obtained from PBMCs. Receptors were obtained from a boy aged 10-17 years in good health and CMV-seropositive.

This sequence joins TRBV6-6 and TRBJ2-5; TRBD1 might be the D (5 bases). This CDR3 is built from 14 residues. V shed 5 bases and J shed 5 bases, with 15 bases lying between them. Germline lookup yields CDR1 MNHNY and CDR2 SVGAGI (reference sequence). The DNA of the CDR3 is TGTGCCAGCAGTAATGCAGGGAATGGGGAGACCCAGTACTTC. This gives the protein CASSNAGNGETQYF.

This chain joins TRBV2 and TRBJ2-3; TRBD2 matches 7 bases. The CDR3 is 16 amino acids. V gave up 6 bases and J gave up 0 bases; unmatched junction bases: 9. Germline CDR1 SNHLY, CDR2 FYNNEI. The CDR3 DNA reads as TGTGCCAGCAGGTTTCTAAGCGGGACCAGCACAGATACGCAGTATTTT. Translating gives CASRFLSGTSTDTQYF.

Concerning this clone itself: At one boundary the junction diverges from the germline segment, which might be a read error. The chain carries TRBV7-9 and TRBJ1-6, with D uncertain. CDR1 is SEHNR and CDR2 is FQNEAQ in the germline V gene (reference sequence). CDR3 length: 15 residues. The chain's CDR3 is CSSSLEAADNSPLHF. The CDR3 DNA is TGTTCCAGCAGCTTAGAGGCCGCGGATAATTCACCCCTCCACTTT.

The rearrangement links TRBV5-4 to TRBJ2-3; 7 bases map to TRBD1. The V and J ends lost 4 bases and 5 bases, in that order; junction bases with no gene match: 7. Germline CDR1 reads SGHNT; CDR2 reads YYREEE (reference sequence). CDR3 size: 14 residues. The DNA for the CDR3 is TGTGCCAGCAGCCACAGGGGTTCGGTAGATACGCAGTATTTT. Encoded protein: CASSHRGSVDTQYF.

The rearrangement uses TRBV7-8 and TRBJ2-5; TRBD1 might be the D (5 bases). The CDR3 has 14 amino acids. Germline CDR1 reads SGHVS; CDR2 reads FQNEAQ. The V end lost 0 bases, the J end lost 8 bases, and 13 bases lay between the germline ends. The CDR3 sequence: CASSLAPIGATQYF. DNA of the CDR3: TGTGCCAGCAGCTTAGCGCCGATAGGGGCCACCCAGTACTTC.

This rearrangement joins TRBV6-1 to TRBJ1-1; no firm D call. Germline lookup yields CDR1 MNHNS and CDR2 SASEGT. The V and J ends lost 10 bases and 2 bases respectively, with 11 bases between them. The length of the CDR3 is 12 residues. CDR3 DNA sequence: TGTGCCACGCAGGCCCGCAACACTGAAGCTTTCTTT. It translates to CATQARNTEAFF.

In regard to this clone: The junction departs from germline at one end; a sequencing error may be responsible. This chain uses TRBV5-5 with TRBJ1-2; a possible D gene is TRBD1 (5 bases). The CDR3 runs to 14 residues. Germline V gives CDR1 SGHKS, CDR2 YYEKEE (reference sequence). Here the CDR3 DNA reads TGTGCCAGCCGCTTTTGGGGGGATCGGTATGGCTACACCTTC. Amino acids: CASRFWGDRYGYTF.

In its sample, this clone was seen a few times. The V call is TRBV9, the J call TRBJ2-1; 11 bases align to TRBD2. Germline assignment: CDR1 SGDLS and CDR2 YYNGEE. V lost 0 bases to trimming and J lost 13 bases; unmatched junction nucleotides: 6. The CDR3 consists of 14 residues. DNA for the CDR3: TGTGCCAGCAGCGTAGACGGACTAGCGGGCGGACAGTTCTTC. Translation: CASSVDGLAGGQFF.

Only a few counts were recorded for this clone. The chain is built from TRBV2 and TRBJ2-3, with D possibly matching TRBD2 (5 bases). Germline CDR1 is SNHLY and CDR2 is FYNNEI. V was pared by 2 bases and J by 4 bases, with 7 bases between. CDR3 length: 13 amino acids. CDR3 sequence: CASSESGSDTQYF. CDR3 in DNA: TGTGCCAGCAGTGAAAGCGGTTCAGATACGCAGTATTTT. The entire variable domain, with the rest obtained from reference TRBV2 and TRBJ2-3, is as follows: EPEVTQTPSHQVTQMGQEVILRCVPISNHLYFYWYRQILGQKVEFLVSFYNNEISEKSEIFDDQFSVERPDGSNFTLKIRSTKLEDSAMYFCASSESGSDTQYFGPGTRLTVL.

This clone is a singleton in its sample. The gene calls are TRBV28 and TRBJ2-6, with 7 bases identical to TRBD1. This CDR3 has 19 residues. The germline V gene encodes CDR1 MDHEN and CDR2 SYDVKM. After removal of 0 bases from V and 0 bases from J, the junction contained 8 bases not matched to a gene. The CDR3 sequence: CASSLCGQVWVSGANVLTF. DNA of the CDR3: TGTGCCAGCAGTTTATGCGGACAGGTATGGGTCTCTGGGGCCAACGTCCTGACTTTC.

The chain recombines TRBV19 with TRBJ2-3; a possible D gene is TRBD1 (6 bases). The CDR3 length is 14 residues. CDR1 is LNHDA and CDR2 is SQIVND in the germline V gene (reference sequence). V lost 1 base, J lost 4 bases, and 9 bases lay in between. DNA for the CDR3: TGTGCCAGTAGTATAGCCACAGGGCCAGATACGCAGTATTTT. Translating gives CASSIATGPDTQYF.

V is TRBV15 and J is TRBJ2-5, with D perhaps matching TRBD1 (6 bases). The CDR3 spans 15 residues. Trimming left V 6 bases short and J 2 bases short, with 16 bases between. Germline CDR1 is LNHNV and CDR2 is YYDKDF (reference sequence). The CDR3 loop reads CATRPKTGFQETQYF. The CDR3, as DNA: TGTGCCACCAGACCTAAGACAGGTTTTCAAGAGACCCAGTACTTC.

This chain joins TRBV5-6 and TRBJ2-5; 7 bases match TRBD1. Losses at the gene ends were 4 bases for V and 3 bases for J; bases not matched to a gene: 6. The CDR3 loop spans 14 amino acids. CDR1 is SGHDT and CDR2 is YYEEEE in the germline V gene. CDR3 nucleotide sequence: TGTGCCAGCAGCCTCCGGGACAGTAAAGAGACCCAGTACTTC. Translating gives CASSLRDSKETQYF. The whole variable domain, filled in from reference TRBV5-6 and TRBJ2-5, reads DAGVTQSPTHLIKTRGQQVTLRCSPKSGHDTVSWYQQALGQGPQFIFQYYEEEERQRGNFPDRFSGHQFPNYSSELNVNALLLGDSALYLCASSLRDSKETQYFGPGTRLLVL.

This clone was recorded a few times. The CDR3 protein is CASSEFQPILSSYEQYF. The CDR3 nucleotides are TGTGCCAGCAGTGAATTCCAACCAATCCTGAGCTCCTACGAGCAGTACTTC. The chain links TRBV6-1 to TRBJ2-5, with D hard to call. The end of the DNA fits TRBJ2-7 better, so the J call may be wrong. The CDR3 runs 17 residues. Germline V gene data show CDR1 as MNHNS and CDR2 as SASEGT.

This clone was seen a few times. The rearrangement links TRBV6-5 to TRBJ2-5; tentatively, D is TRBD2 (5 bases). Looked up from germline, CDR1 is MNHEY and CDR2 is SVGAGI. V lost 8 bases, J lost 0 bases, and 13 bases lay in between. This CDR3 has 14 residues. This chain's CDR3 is CASSRGTHQETQYF. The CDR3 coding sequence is TGTGCCAGCTCTCGGGGTACCCACCAAGAGACCCAGTACTTC.

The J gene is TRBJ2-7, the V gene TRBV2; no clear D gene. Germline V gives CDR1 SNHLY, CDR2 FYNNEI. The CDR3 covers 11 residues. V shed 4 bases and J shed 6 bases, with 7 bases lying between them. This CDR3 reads CASSVGREQYF. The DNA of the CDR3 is TGTGCCAGCAGTGTGGGCCGCGAGCAGTACTTC.

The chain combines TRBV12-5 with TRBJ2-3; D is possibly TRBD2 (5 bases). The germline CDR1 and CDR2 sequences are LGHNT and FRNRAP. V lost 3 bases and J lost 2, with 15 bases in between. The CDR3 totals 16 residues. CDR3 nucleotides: TGTGCTAGTGGTTTTGGAGGCCGGGGAAACACAGATACGCAGTATTTT. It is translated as CASGFGGRGNTDTQYF.

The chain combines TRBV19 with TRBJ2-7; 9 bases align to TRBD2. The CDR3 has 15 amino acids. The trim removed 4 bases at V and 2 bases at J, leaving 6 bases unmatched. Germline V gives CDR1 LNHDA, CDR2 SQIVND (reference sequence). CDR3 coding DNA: TGTGCCAGTAGTACCTACTCTAGCGGGGCCTACGAGCAGTACTTC. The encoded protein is CASSTYSSGAYEQYF.

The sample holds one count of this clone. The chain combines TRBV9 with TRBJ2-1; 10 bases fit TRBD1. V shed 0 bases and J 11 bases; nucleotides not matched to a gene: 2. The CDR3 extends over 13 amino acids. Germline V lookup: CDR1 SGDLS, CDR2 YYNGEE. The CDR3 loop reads CASSVEDRGKQFF. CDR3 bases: TGTGCCAGCAGCGTAGAGGACAGGGGGAAGCAGTTCTTC.

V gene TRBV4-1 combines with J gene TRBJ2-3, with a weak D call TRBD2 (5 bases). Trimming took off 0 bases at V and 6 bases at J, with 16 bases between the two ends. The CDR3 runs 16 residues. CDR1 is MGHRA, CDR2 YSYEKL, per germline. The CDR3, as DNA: TGCGCCAGCAGCCAAGAACTAGGCAGGCAACCTGATACGCAGTATTTT. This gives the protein CASSQELGRQPDTQYF.

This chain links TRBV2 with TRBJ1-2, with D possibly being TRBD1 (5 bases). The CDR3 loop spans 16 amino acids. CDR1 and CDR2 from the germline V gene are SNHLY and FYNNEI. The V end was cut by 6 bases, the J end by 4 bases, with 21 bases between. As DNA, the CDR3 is TGTGCCAGCAGATTCGCCGGGAGTGGGGGTAGCTATGGCTACACCTTC. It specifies CASRFAGSGGSYGYTF.

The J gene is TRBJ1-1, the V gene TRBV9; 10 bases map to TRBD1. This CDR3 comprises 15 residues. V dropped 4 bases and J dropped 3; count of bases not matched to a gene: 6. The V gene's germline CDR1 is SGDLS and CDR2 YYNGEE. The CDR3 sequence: CASSITGTGDTEAFF. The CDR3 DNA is TGTGCCAGCAGCATTACCGGGACAGGGGACACTGAAGCTTTCTTT.

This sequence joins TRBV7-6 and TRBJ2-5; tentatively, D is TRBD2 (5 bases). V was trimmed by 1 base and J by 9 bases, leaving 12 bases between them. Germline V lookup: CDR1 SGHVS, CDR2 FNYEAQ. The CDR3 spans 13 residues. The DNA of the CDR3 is TGTGCCAGCAGCTTAGTTAGGACGGAGGCCCAGTACTTC. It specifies CASSLVRTEAQYF.

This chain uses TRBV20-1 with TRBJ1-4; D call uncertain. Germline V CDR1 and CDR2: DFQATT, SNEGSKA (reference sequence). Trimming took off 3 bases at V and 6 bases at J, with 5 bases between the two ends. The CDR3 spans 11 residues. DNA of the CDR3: TGCAGTGCTAGCCGGGATGAAAAACTGTTTTTT. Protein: CSASRDEKLFF.

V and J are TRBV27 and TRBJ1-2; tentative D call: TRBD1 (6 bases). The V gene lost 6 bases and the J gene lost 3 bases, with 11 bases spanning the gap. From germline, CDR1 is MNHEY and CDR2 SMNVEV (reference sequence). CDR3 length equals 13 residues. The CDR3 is CASREWTDYGYTF. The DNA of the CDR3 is TGTGCCAGCAGGGAATGGACAGACTATGGCTACACCTTC.

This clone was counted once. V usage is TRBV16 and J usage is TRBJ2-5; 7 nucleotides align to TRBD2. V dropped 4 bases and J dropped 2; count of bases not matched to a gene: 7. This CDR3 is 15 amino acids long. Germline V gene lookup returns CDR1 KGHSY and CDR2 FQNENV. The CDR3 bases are TGTGCCAGCAGCCCTCCTGGGAGGGGACAAGAGACCCAGTACTTC. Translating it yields CASSPPGRGQETQYF.

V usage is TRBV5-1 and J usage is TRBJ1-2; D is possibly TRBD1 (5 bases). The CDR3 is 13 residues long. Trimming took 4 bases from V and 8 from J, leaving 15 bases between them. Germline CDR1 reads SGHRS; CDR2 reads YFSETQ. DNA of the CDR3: TGCGCCAGCAGCCCCGGGGGGGGAGACGGCTACACCTTC. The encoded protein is CASSPGGGDGYTF.

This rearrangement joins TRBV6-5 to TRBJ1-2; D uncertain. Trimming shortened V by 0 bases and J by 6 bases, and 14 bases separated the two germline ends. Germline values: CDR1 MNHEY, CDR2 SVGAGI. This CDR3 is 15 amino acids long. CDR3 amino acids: CASSYSWSTFHGYTF. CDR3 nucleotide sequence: TGTGCCAGCAGTTACTCGTGGTCTACCTTCCATGGCTACACCTTC.

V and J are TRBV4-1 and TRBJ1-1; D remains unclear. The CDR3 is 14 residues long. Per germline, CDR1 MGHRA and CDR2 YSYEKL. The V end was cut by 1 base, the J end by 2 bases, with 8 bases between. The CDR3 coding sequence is TGCGCCAGCAGCCAAGGAGGCAGAAACACTGAAGCTTTCTTT. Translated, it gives CASSQGGRNTEAFF.

CDR3 nucleotide sequence: TGTGCCAGCTCCGCGGGACAGGGCTACGAGCAGTACTTC. It codes for CASSAGQGYEQYF. This sequence joins TRBV18 and TRBJ2-7, with 9 bases lining up with TRBD1. Looked up from germline, CDR1 is KGHSH and CDR2 is LQKENI. The CDR3 spans 13 residues. Trimming cost V 6 bases and J 3 bases; bases outside gene matches: 3.

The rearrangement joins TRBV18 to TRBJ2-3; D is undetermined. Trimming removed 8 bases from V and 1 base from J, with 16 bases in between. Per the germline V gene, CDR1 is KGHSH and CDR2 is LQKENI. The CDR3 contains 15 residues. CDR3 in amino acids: CASRRLLSGTDTQYF. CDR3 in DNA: TGTGCCAGCCGGAGACTGCTTTCGGGCACAGATACGCAGTATTTT.

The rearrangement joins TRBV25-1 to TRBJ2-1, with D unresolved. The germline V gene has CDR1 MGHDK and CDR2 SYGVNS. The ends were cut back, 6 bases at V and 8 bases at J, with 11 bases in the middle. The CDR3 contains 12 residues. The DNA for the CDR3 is TGTGCCAGCAGGGGCCCGAGCTATGAGCAGTTCTTC. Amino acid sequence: CASRGPSYEQFF.